These 28 T cell receptor beta chains share one sample of origin, sequenced in a study of cytomegalovirus exposure and HLA in healthy donors. The PCR used 60 Vbeta and 13 Jbeta primers. Assay: immunoSEQ multiplex PCR; the TCRdb copy retains only in-frame clones and omits some. The sample yields roughly 60,000 clones, approximately 78% seen once. The specimen was PBMCs. Receptors were obtained from a female donor in good health and CMV-seronegative.

The genes are TRBV5-8 and TRBJ1-2; 8 nucleotides align to TRBD1. CDR3 size: 16 residues. From germline, CDR1 is SGHTS and CDR2 YDEGEE. The V segment lost 1 base and the J segment 4 bases; nucleotides outside the gene matches: 9. CDR3 amino acids: CASSLTTGVWVYGYTF. The CDR3 DNA sequence: TGTGCCAGCAGCTTGACGACAGGGGTCTGGGTCTATGGCTACACCTTC.

In its sample, this clone was seen a few times. The rearrangement uses TRBV7-9 and TRBJ2-7; D is possibly TRBD2 (5 bases). The germline V gene has CDR1 SEHNR and CDR2 FQNEAQ (reference sequence). The CDR3 contains 13 residues. Trimming shortened V by 1 base and J by 5 bases, and 9 bases separated the two germline ends. The CDR3 here is CASSLVTGNEQYF. The DNA for the CDR3 is TGTGCCAGCAGCTTAGTTACGGGAAACGAGCAGTACTTC. Filled out from reference TRBV7-9 and TRBJ2-7, the complete variable domain reads DTGVSQNPRHKITKRGQNVTFRCDPISEHNRLYWYRQTLGQGPEFLTYFQNEAQLEKSRLLSDRFSAERPKGSFSTLEIQRTEQGDSAMYLCASSLVTGNEQYFGPGTRLTVT.

This sequence joins TRBV2 and TRBJ1-2, with 8 nucleotides matching TRBD1. V gave up 6 bases and J gave up 6 bases; unmatched junction bases: 15. The germline V gene encodes CDR1 SNHLY and CDR2 FYNNEI. The length of the CDR3 is 16 residues. The chain's CDR3 is CASRPISRDRFNGYTF. DNA for the CDR3: TGTGCCAGCAGGCCCATTTCCCGGGACAGGTTCAATGGCTACACCTTC. The full variable domain, rest sourced from reference TRBV2 and TRBJ1-2, is EPEVTQTPSHQVTQMGQEVILRCVPISNHLYFYWYRQILGQKVEFLVSFYNNEISEKSEIFDDQFSVERPDGSNFTLKIRSTKLEDSAMYFCASRPISRDRFNGYTFGSGTRLTVV.

The chain links TRBV4-2 to TRBJ1-2; the D gene is possibly TRBD1 (5 bases). This CDR3 is 15 amino acids long. Germline V gene sequence: CDR1 LGHNA, CDR2 YNFKEQ. V dropped 3 bases and J dropped 8 bases, with 19 bases sitting between them. The CDR3 here is CASSQTQQGLRGYTF. The CDR3, as DNA: TGTGCCAGCAGCCAGACCCAGCAGGGCCTGAGAGGCTACACCTTC.

The chain combines TRBV2 with TRBJ1-5, with 7 bases matching TRBD1. Germline V gene sequence: CDR1 SNHLY, CDR2 FYNNEI. CDR3 length: 14 amino acids. J gave up 9 bases and V 3 bases, and 8 bases lay outside the gene matches. The CDR3 region is CASSERGPDGPQHF. CDR3 DNA: TGTGCCAGCAGTGAGAGGGGGCCGGATGGGCCCCAGCATTTT.

This chain connects TRBV5-1 to TRBJ2-3; 8 nucleotides align to TRBD2. The CDR3 contains 14 residues. Trimming took 7 bases from V and 2 from J; bases not matched to a gene: 6. The germline gives CDR1 SGHRS, CDR2 YFSETQ. CDR3 protein: CASRERGTTDTQYF. The CDR3 DNA sequence: TGCGCCAGCCGAGAGCGGGGGACCACAGATACGCAGTATTTT.

The rearrangement uses TRBV19 and TRBJ2-1; a possible D gene is TRBD1 (5 bases). This CDR3 is 13 amino acids long. CDR1 is LNHDA, CDR2 SQIVND, per germline (reference sequence). Trimming pared 5 bases from V and 8 bases from J, leaving 13 bases between. CDR3 amino acids: CASSSGASYEQFF. The DNA of the CDR3 is TGTGCCAGTAGTTCTGGGGCAAGCTATGAGCAGTTCTTC. Looking up the rest from reference TRBV19 and TRBJ2-1 gives the full variable domain: DGGITQSPKYLFRKEGQNVTLSCEQNLNHDAMYWYRQDPGQGLRLIYYSQIVNDFQKGDIAEGYSVSREKKESFPLTVTSAQKNPTAFYLCASSSGASYEQFFGPGTRLTVL.

V usage is TRBV19 and J usage is TRBJ1-1; D possibly corresponds to TRBD1 (6 bases). The CDR3 extends over 14 amino acids. Germline lookup yields CDR1 LNHDA and CDR2 SQIVND (reference sequence). V lost 2 bases, J lost 4 bases, and 11 bases lay in between. The DNA of the CDR3 is TGTGCCAGTAGTATAACACAGGGCCCCACTGAAGCTTTCTTT. Amino acids: CASSITQGPTEAFF.

V usage is TRBV11-2 and J usage is TRBJ2-4; D unclear. CDR1 and CDR2 (germline): SGHAT, FQNNGV. V was cut by 4 bases and J by 8 bases, with 18 bases left in between. The CDR3 is 15 residues long. The CDR3 DNA sequence: TGTGCCAGCAGCTGGTCTAGAAACCTAGGAGACATTCAGTACTTC. Protein product: CASSWSRNLGDIQYF.

The gene calls are TRBV6-5 and TRBJ1-1; 7 nucleotides line up with TRBD1. Losses at the gene ends were 6 bases for V and 10 bases for J; bases not matched to a gene: 11. The CDR3 consists of 13 residues. CDR1 is MNHEY, CDR2 SVGAGI, per germline. Written as DNA, the CDR3 is TGTGCCAGCAGCCGAGACAGGGTCGGAATAGCTTTCTTT. It yields the protein CASSRDRVGIAFF.

This clone was seen just once. The CDR3 coding sequence is TGTGCCACCAGCAGGGTGGGGAAGACAGGGGGCTATGGCTACACCTTC. Amino acids: CATSRVGKTGGYGYTF. The gene calls are TRBV15 and TRBJ1-2, with 9 bases that match TRBD1. V was clipped by 3 bases and J by 4 bases; unmatched bases: 9. Per the germline V gene, CDR1 is LNHNV and CDR2 is YYDKDF (reference sequence). The CDR3 length is 16 residues. Full variable domain (remainder filled in from reference TRBV15 and TRBJ1-2): DAMVIQNPRYQVTQFGKPVTLSCSQTLNHNVMYWYQQKSSQAPKLLFHYYDKDFNNEADTPDNFQSRRPNTSFCFLDIRSPGLGDTAMYLCATSRVGKTGGYGYTFGSGTRLTVV.

The chain combines TRBV11-3 with TRBJ2-2; TRBD1 agrees at 9 bases. V gave up 3 bases and J gave up 5 bases; unmatched junction bases: 10. This CDR3 has 17 amino acids. CDR1 is SGHNT, CDR2 YENEEA, per germline. This CDR3 reads CASSFSGTGSRTGELFF. The CDR3 DNA is TGTGCCAGCAGCTTCTCCGGGACAGGGTCAAGAACCGGGGAGCTGTTTTTT.

This clone was seen more than once but under ten times. The V gene is TRBV7-8, the J gene TRBJ2-3; 8 bases line up with TRBD1. The CDR3 covers 15 residues. V lost 1 base to trimming and J lost 3 bases; unmatched junction nucleotides: 3. CDR1 is SGHVS, CDR2 FQNEAQ, per germline. As DNA, the CDR3 is TGTGCCAGCAGCTTAGGCAGGGGGCCTACAGATACGCAGTATTTT. Translating gives CASSLGRGPTDTQYF.

In its sample, this clone was seen once. The conserved final phenylalanine or tryptophan is absent from the CDR3, which likely points to a read error. The DNA is omitted, as the CDR3 cannot be located on it reliably, and the CDR3 follows TCRdb's listing. This chain links TRBV18 with TRBJ1-1; the table's D call, TRBD1, has no DNA check behind it. Germline values: CDR1 KGHSH, CDR2 LQKENI. The CDR3 spans 12 amino acids, including both terminal residues. CDR3 region: CASSEDRALVLV.

The table lists this clone with a count of one. V and J are TRBV7-8 and TRBJ1-2; D uncertain. Germline CDR1 and CDR2: SGHVS and FQNEAQ. This CDR3 has 14 amino acids. Between the trimmed V and J ends, which lost 1 base and 2 bases, there was a span of 8 bases. In DNA, the CDR3 is TGTGCCAGCAGCTTAGTGGCGGTGAACTATGGCTACACCTTC. Translating gives CASSLVAVNYGYTF.

The chain carries TRBV9 and TRBJ2-2; possible D gene TRBD2, 5 bases. Trimming cost V 4 bases and J 1 base, with 11 bases left between them. CDR1 and CDR2 from the germline V gene are SGDLS and YYNGEE. The CDR3 has 15 residues. Written as DNA, the CDR3 is TGTGCCAGCAGCACTGAAGCGGAGAACACCGGGGAGCTGTTTTTT. Its protein is CASSTEAENTGELFF.

CDR3 coding DNA: TGTGCCAGCAGTCGGACAGGGGTGGCCTACGAGCAGTACTTC. Encoded protein: CASSRTGVAYEQYF. J is TRBJ2-7 and V is TRBV6-1; 9 bases line up with TRBD1. Trimming removed 5 bases from V and 2 bases from J; junction bases left unmatched: 4. There are 14 residues in the CDR3. From germline, CDR1 is MNHNS and CDR2 SASEGT.

This chain uses TRBV7-2 with TRBJ1-4; D is ambiguous. The V end was cut by 5 bases, the J end by 7 bases, with 14 bases between. The CDR3 is 14 residues long. CDR1 and CDR2 (germline): SGHTA, FQGNSA. The CDR3 DNA reads TGTGCCAGCAGCCGCGATAATAGCGGTGAAAAACTGTTTTTT. This translates into CASSRDNSGEKLFF.

The chain's CDR3 is CASSKTGLSNQPQHF. CDR3 nucleotides: TGCGCCAGCAGTAAAACAGGGCTCAGCAATCAGCCCCAGCATTTT. The J gene is TRBJ1-5, the V gene TRBV5-1; weak D call: TRBD1 (6 bases). The V end lost 5 bases, the J end lost 1 base, and 13 bases lay between the germline ends. The V gene's germline CDR1 is SGHRS and CDR2 YFSETQ. CDR3 length: 15 amino acids. The full variable domain, with the rest looked up from reference TRBV5-1 and TRBJ1-5, is KAGVTQTPRYLIKTRGQQVTLSCSPISGHRSVSWYQQTPGQGLQFLFEYFSETQRNKGNFPGRFSGRQFSNSRSEMNVSTLELGDSALYLCASSKTGLSNQPQHFGDGTRLSIL.

Turning to this clone: At one end, the junction sequence differs from germline, possibly due to a read error. This chain links TRBV19 with TRBJ1-5, with TRBD1 matching 10 bases. The CDR3 length is 17 residues. Germline values: CDR1 LNHDA, CDR2 SQIVND (reference sequence). The DNA for the CDR3 is TGTGCCAGTAGGATAGGGGACAGGGGTTATAGCAATCAGCCCCAGCATTTT. Translated, it gives CASRIGDRGYSNQPQHF.

The chain links TRBV2 to TRBJ2-7; weak D call: TRBD1 (5 bases). Germline-derived CDR1 and CDR2 are SNHLY and FYNNEI. The V end lost 6 bases, the J end lost 6 bases, and 15 bases lay between the germline ends. This CDR3 contains 13 residues. The CDR3 DNA follows: TGTGCCAGCAGCTCCAACGCAGGGTTCGAGCAGTACTTC. It is translated as CASSSNAGFEQYF.

The rearrangement links TRBV10-2 to TRBJ2-1; 8 bases match TRBD2. The CDR3 runs 15 residues. Per germline, CDR1 WSHSY and CDR2 SAAADI. V lost 2 bases and J lost 4; bases outside the gene matches: 4. CDR3 DNA sequence: TGCGCCAGCAGTGAGAAGGCGGGGGGTTACAATGAGCAGTTCTTC. It encodes CASSEKAGGYNEQFF.

CDR3 coding DNA: TGTGCCACCAGCCCAAAAGGAGGCAGCAAAAACATTCAGTACTTC. Protein product: CATSPKGGSKNIQYF. The V gene is TRBV15, the J gene TRBJ2-4; a weak D match, TRBD2 (5 bases). The CDR3 runs 15 residues. V was pared by 5 bases and J by 3 bases, with 14 bases between. From germline, CDR1 is LNHNV and CDR2 YYDKDF (reference sequence).

V gene TRBV7-8 combines with J gene TRBJ1-2; 7 nucleotides agree with TRBD1. With V trimmed by 7 bases and J by 2 bases, 4 bases remained unmatched. The CDR3 sequence is 13 residues long. CDR1 is SGHVS and CDR2 is FQNEAQ in the germline V gene. The CDR3 DNA reads TGTGCCAGCAAGAGGACAGGCAACTATGGCTACACCTTC. Protein sequence: CASKRTGNYGYTF.

This chain joins TRBV5-6 and TRBJ1-4; 10 bases line up with TRBD1. J lost 6 bases, V lost 3 bases, and 5 bases had no gene match. This CDR3 spans 15 amino acids. The V gene's germline CDR1 is SGHDT and CDR2 YYEEEE. Here the CDR3 DNA reads TGTGCCAGCAGCTCCTCCGGGACAGGGGATGAAAAACTGTTTTTT. Amino acid sequence: CASSSSGTGDEKLFF.

The chain combines TRBV7-9 with TRBJ1-1, with 9 bases identical to TRBD1. Germline V gene sequence: CDR1 SEHNR, CDR2 FQNEAQ (reference sequence). This CDR3 is 16 amino acids long. With 7 bases clipped from V and 1 base from J, the junction kept 10 bases outside the gene matches. In nucleotides, the CDR3 is TGTGCCAGCACCAATACGGACAGGGGCCAGAACACTGAAGCTTTCTTT. It encodes CASTNTDRGQNTEAFF.

This clone was observed once. The J gene is TRBJ2-7, the V gene TRBV15; D perhaps matches TRBD1 (6 bases). Germline CDR1 and CDR2: LNHNV and YYDKDF (reference sequence). V was trimmed by 5 bases and J by 3 bases, leaving 11 bases between them. The CDR3 is 13 residues long. This CDR3 reads CATSSSDSYEQYF. DNA of the CDR3: TGTGCCACCAGCTCCTCGGACAGCTACGAGCAGTACTTC.

The chain recombines TRBV7-2 with TRBJ1-6, with 8 bases aligning to TRBD1. The germline V gene encodes CDR1 SGHTA and CDR2 FQGNSA. The CDR3 totals 14 residues. V shed 5 bases, J shed 10 bases, and the junction held 7 bases outside the gene matches. The CDR3 loop reads CASSPGQVGSPLHF. The CDR3 DNA is TGTGCCAGCAGCCCGGGACAGGTGGGCTCACCCCTCCACTTT.